Listed below are T cell receptor beta chains from one sample, sequenced in a study of CD8 T cells in ankylosing spondylitis. TCRdb passed the 5' RACE reads through MiXCR, listing each CDR3 protein once. This table has about 360,000 distinct CDR3 sequences, roughly 20% appearing once. What was sequenced was blood, either unsorted or a sorted T cell fraction (not recorded which). These receptors were taken from a male donor with ankylosing spondylitis or in good health (not recorded which). Each CDR3 is given with its conserved first and last residue. The order of the fields is clone size, D gene, J gene, V gene, CDR3 DNA, CDR3 protein. A D gene is named only where the DNA matches it firmly. Clone sizes are given selectively: once, few, many, or a class where the clone is expanded.

abundance: many; d_gene: -; j_gene: TRBJ2-7; v_gene: TRBV12-3/TRBV12-4; CDR3nt: TGTGCCAGCAGTTTATATGGTTACGAGCAGTACTTC; CDR3aa: CASSLYGYEQYF
abundance: -; d_gene: TRBD2; j_gene: TRBJ2-1; v_gene: TRBV20-1; CDR3nt: TGCAGTGCTAGAGGGCTAGCGGGCGTCAATGAGCAGTTCTTC; CDR3aa: CSARGLAGVNEQFF
abundance: few; d_gene: -; j_gene: TRBJ2-7; v_gene: TRBV6-5; CDR3nt: TGTGCCAGCAGTTACTTCGTGGGGGGGGGCGCGGACGAGCAGTACTTC; CDR3aa: CASSYFVGGGADEQYF
abundance: -; d_gene: -; j_gene: TRBJ2-1; v_gene: TRBV5-6; CDR3nt: TGTGCCAGCAGCTTGGGCCCCGGTGTCTACAATGAGCAGTTCTTC; CDR3aa: CASSLGPGVYNEQFF
abundance: few; d_gene: -; j_gene: TRBJ2-7; v_gene: TRBV28; CDR3nt: TGTGCCAGCACACCAGGTAGAGGATACGAGCAGTACTTC; CDR3aa: CASTPGRGYEQYF
abundance: few; d_gene: TRBD1; j_gene: TRBJ2-3; v_gene: TRBV20-1; CDR3nt: TGCAGTGTGGACAGGCCAAGCACAGATACGCAGTATTTT; CDR3aa: CSVDRPSTDTQYF
abundance: few; d_gene: -; j_gene: TRBJ2-5; v_gene: TRBV11-2; CDR3nt: TGTGCCAGCACCGGGACGGTTGAGCAAGAGACCCAGTACTTC; CDR3aa: CASTGTVEQETQYF
abundance: -; d_gene: TRBD1; j_gene: TRBJ2-7; v_gene: TRBV10-3; CDR3nt: TGTGCCATCAGTGATACAGGGGGCGGGTACGAGCAGTACTTC; CDR3aa: CAISDTGGGYEQYF
abundance: -; d_gene: -; j_gene: TRBJ1-5; v_gene: TRBV12-3/TRBV12-4; CDR3nt: TGTGCCAGCAGGGTCGGGGGGACGGAGCCCCAGCATTTT; CDR3aa: CASRVGGTEPQHF
abundance: -; d_gene: TRBD1; j_gene: TRBJ2-4; v_gene: TRBV7-9; CDR3nt: TGTGCCAGCAGCTTAGTCCTCAGGGGGTCAGACATTCAGTACTTC; CDR3aa: CASSLVLRGSDIQYF
abundance: many; d_gene: -; j_gene: TRBJ2-3; v_gene: TRBV28; CDR3nt: TGTGCCAGCAGTTTAGAGGCGGCGGCAGATACGCAGTATTTT; CDR3aa: CASSLEAAADTQYF
abundance: few; d_gene: TRBD1; j_gene: TRBJ1-1; v_gene: TRBV13; CDR3nt: TGTGCCAGCAGCTTAGATGCAGGGGGTACAAACACTGAAGCTTTCTTT; CDR3aa: CASSLDAGGTNTEAFF
abundance: few; d_gene: -; j_gene: TRBJ1-2; v_gene: TRBV12-3/TRBV12-4; CDR3nt: TGTGCCAGCAGGACTGGGGCACCCGGGGGCTACACCTTC; CDR3aa: CASRTGAPGGYTF
abundance: -; d_gene: -; j_gene: TRBJ2-1; v_gene: TRBV18; CDR3nt: TGTGCCAGCTCACCGGATGAGAGGCGTGGCGATGAGCAGTTCTTC; CDR3aa: CASSPDERRGDEQFF
abundance: -; d_gene: -; j_gene: TRBJ2-1; v_gene: TRBV6-2/TRBV6-3; CDR3nt: TGTGCCAGCAGTATTCGACTAGTTGAGCAGTTCTTC; CDR3aa: CASSIRLVEQFF
abundance: few; d_gene: -; j_gene: TRBJ2-1; v_gene: TRBV12-5; CDR3nt: TGTGCTAGTGGTCCCGGGCTAGGGTATGAGCAGTTCTTC; CDR3aa: CASGPGLGYEQFF
abundance: few; d_gene: -; j_gene: TRBJ1-5; v_gene: TRBV27; CDR3nt: TGTGCCAGCAGAACAGGGTCGCAGCCCCAGCATTTT; CDR3aa: CASRTGSQPQHF
abundance: -; d_gene: -; j_gene: TRBJ2-5; v_gene: TRBV21-1; CDR3nt: TGTGCCAGCAGCAAGAGGGACAGCTCAAGGGAAGAGACCCAGTACTTC; CDR3aa: CASSKRDSSREETQYF
abundance: -; d_gene: TRBD1; j_gene: TRBJ2-1; v_gene: TRBV6-5; CDR3nt: TGTGCCAGCAGTTACAGCGGACAGGGTGATGAGCAGTTCTTC; CDR3aa: CASSYSGQGDEQFF
abundance: many; d_gene: TRBD1; j_gene: TRBJ2-7; v_gene: TRBV29-1; CDR3nt: TGCAGCGCCGAAGGACAGGGGAGCGAGCAGTACTTC; CDR3aa: CSAEGQGSEQYF
abundance: -; d_gene: -; j_gene: TRBJ2-3; v_gene: TRBV5-5; CDR3nt: TGTGCCAGCAGCTTGGAGTTCGGGTACACAGATACGCAGTATTTT; CDR3aa: CASSLEFGYTDTQYF
abundance: -; d_gene: -; j_gene: TRBJ2-4; v_gene: TRBV4-1; CDR3nt: TGCGCCAGCAGCCAAGAAGCGGGACAGGTCTTAAAAAACATTCAGTACTTC; CDR3aa: CASSQEAGQVLKNIQYF
abundance: -; d_gene: TRBD2; j_gene: TRBJ2-1; v_gene: TRBV7-9; CDR3nt: TGTGCCAGCAGCTTTGGCGGGGGGGCCTCCAATGAGCAGTTCTTC; CDR3aa: CASSFGGGASNEQFF
abundance: -; d_gene: -; j_gene: TRBJ2-1; v_gene: TRBV11-1; CDR3nt: TGTGCCAGCAGCCCACCTCTGGGATCACCAGCGCATGGGAGCTCCTACAATGAGCAGTTCTTC; CDR3aa: CASSPPLGSPAHGSSYNEQFF
abundance: few; d_gene: -; j_gene: TRBJ2-5; v_gene: TRBV15; CDR3nt: TGTGCCACCAGCAGAGTAGGGTATGAGACCCAGTACTTC; CDR3aa: CATSRVGYETQYF
abundance: few; d_gene: TRBD1; j_gene: TRBJ2-3; v_gene: TRBV5-6; CDR3nt: TGTGCCAGCATTAGTAGACAGGGGGCGCAAGATACGCAGTATTTT; CDR3aa: CASISRQGAQDTQYF
abundance: -; d_gene: TRBD1; j_gene: TRBJ2-5; v_gene: TRBV11-2; CDR3nt: TGTGCCAGCAGCTTAGGAACAGGGGGCAGTCGAGAGACCCAGTACTTC; CDR3aa: CASSLGTGGSRETQYF
abundance: few; d_gene: -; j_gene: TRBJ1-6; v_gene: TRBV12-3/TRBV12-4; CDR3nt: TGTGCCAGCCCATACCGGGGCTATAATTCACCCCTCCACTTT; CDR3aa: CASPYRGYNSPLHF
abundance: -; d_gene: -; j_gene: TRBJ2-1; v_gene: TRBV29-1; CDR3nt: TGCAGCGGAGAAGACAGTTACAATGAGCAGTTCTTC; CDR3aa: CSGEDSYNEQFF
abundance: few; d_gene: -; j_gene: TRBJ2-2; v_gene: TRBV7-9; CDR3nt: TGTGCCAGCAGCCCCAGGTTGGGGGACTACACCGGGGAGCTGTTTTTT; CDR3aa: CASSPRLGDYTGELFF
abundance: few; d_gene: -; j_gene: TRBJ2-5; v_gene: TRBV7-8; CDR3nt: TGTGCCAGCAGTAGGGTAGCGGAGCAAGAGACCCAGTACTTC; CDR3aa: CASSRVAEQETQYF
abundance: many; d_gene: -; j_gene: TRBJ2-1; v_gene: TRBV29-1; CDR3nt: TGCAGCGTTGGATGGGGGCGAGAGTATGAGCAGTTCTTC; CDR3aa: CSVGWGREYEQFF
abundance: -; d_gene: TRBD1; j_gene: TRBJ2-5; v_gene: TRBV11-2; CDR3nt: TGTGCCAGCAGACCAGGGACAGGCCCGTCCGGGGAGACCCAGTACTTC; CDR3aa: CASRPGTGPSGETQYF
abundance: -; d_gene: -; j_gene: TRBJ2-5; v_gene: TRBV29-1; CDR3nt: TGCAGCGTTGAAATGGGCTTTTCCGGGGAGACCCAGTACTTC; CDR3aa: CSVEMGFSGETQYF
abundance: -; d_gene: TRBD1; j_gene: TRBJ1-4; v_gene: TRBV4-1; CDR3nt: TGCGCCAGCAGCCAAGAAAGGCGACAGGGTTACGGTAATGAAAAACTGTTTTTT; CDR3aa: CASSQERRQGYGNEKLFF
abundance: -; d_gene: -; j_gene: TRBJ1-2; v_gene: TRBV20-1; CDR3nt: TGCAGTGCCCCAATCCAGGGCGGCTATGGCTACACCTTC; CDR3aa: CSAPIQGGYGYTF
abundance: -; d_gene: TRBD1; j_gene: TRBJ2-5; v_gene: TRBV10-2; CDR3nt: TGCGCCAGTGGGAGGACAGGGGGCGTCCAAGAGACCCAGTACTTC; CDR3aa: CASGRTGGVQETQYF
abundance: -; d_gene: TRBD2; j_gene: TRBJ2-1; v_gene: TRBV11-2; CDR3nt: TGTGCCAGCAGCTTAGGGAGCGGGGGTCCCTCCTCCTACAATGAGCAGTTCTTC; CDR3aa: CASSLGSGGPSSYNEQFF